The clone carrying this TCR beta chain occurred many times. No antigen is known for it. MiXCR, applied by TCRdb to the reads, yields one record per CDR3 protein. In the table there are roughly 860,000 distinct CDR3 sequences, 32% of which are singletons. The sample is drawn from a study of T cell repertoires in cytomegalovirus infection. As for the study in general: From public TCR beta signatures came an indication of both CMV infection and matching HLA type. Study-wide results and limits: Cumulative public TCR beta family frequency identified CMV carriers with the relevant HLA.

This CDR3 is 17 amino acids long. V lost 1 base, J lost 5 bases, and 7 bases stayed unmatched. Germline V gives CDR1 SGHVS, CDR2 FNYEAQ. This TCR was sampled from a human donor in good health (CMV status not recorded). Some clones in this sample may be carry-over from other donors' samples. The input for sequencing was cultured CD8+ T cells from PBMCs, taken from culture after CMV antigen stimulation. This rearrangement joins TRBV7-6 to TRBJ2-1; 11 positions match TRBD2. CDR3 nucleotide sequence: TGTGCCAGCAGCTTAGTGGCTAGCGGGGGGCTAAACAATGAGCAGTTCTTC. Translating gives CASSLVASGGLNNEQFF.